The T cell receptor (beta chain) under discussion was sequenced for a study of cytomegalovirus exposure and HLA in healthy donors (dated by TCRdb to about 2017). With regard to the full study: An earlier analysis of approximately 590 of the donors reported 250 to 300 Gb of sequence data and some 120 million unique TCR beta sequences from roughly 200 million T cells. An early release that covered some 640 HLA-typed donors contained approximately 300 gigabases of sequencing data and some 87 million unique TCR sequences. Of the roughly 400 genotyped donors, 65% to 90% fell in the genetic ancestry cluster associated with self-reported Caucasian donors. The study aimed to test whether cataloging public T cell receptors could reveal signatures of past pathogen exposure. The study used immunosequencing to profile the T cell repertoires of hundreds of subjects and linked those repertoires to cytomegalovirus serostatus. In addition to the first cohort of 650 to 750 subjects, a separate validation cohort of some 120 different subjects was used. High-throughput TCR immunosequencing, statistical association of individual TCRs with disease status, and machine learning were combined to predict cytomegalovirus infection status. To study patterns of TCR occurrence, a later analysis re-analyzed previously published TCR beta repertoires from 666 donors and added high-resolution HLA genotyping. Rather than drawing on any new phenotypic data, the later analysis identified candidate immune exposures from TCR beta sequences and the way those sequences occurred across donors. An earlier analysis of around 580 of the donors used high-throughput TCR beta sequencing to judge whether each TCR beta V gene segment behaved as functional or pseudogenic. Donor age, sex, ethnicity and CMV serostatus were collected together with the repertoire data. A later genetic analysis took genome-wide SNP genotypes for about 65% of the 666 donors and used that subset as a discovery cohort. All discovery cohort repertoires had been generated using a single sequencing platform. Both class I and class II loci were covered by HLA typing, at four-digit resolution. Typing coverage differed by locus: A, B, C, DRB1 and DQB1 were typed in roughly 620-640 donors, DQA1 in 522, DPA1 in 600 to 610, and DPB1 in approximately 450. A handful of DR-DQ haplotypes were handled as single units for association and clustering because linkage in the cohort was strong. On average, around 200,000 unique TCR beta nucleotide sequences were sequenced per donor among some 430 genotyped donors of the cohort, with roughly a sixth of those sequences being non-productive.

Results and caveats for the whole study, not just this receptor: A later genetic analysis reported fewer N-insertions in productive TCRs among donors in an Asian-associated ancestry cluster than the approximately 700-donor mean. Linkage disequilibrium might explain the correlated functional status among segregating V segments, but an unknown experimental factor could not be excluded. A group of highly shared sequence variants was considered likely to be a technical artifact of the sequencing pipeline. When HLA alleles, especially DR and DQ, strongly co-occurred, TCR associations were difficult to assign to individual alleles. A later genetic analysis associated a missense DCLRE1C variant with V-gene and J-gene trimming of TCR beta chains, and an independent cohort replicated the association. A total of 150 or so TCR beta chains were listed by the study as associated with cytomegalovirus. A further reported finding was that TCR beta sequences accurately predicted the HLA-A and HLA-B alleles for most subjects in the first cohort. Several of the top co-occurrence clusters appeared to be linked to parvovirus B19, influenza, CMV and Epstein-Barr virus, according to a later analysis. Only TCR beta chains were sequenced in this cohort, and the absence of alpha or paired-chain data limited detectable features. Sequencing depth was assumed to be roughly uniform across donors in the presence/absence analyses, though that assumption may not hold. About 17 rarely observed V segments, including chromosome 9 orphons, were excluded from the earlier analysis of approximately 500 of the donors because counts were too low. CMV serostatus was the only immune exposure information available for the cohort. In vitro tests confirmed that a few of the cytomegalovirus-associated TCR beta chains recognize cytomegalovirus antigens. The classifier was reported to diagnose cytomegalovirus status with high specificity and sensitivity in both the original cohort and the validation cohort. A later analysis found that HLA-associated TCR beta chains were more clonally expanded and had lower generation probabilities than equally common non-associated chains. According to a later analysis, most CMV-associated TCR beta chains appeared to be HLA-restricted, and the HLA associations seemed to be driven largely by CMV exposure. The authors suggested that the approach could potentially be generalized to other disease states and immunological phenotypes. While some public TCRs were present in many individuals, most TCR sequences turned up only very rarely across donors. In a later analysis, TCR association rates were found to vary across HLA loci, with the most associated TCRs seen for DRB1 alleles and the fewest for HLA-C alleles. Some IMGT-functional V segments, including TRBV6-2 and TRBV6-3, could not be distinguished by the 87-base-pair reads and were therefore excluded. HLA typing was unavailable for some donors at each locus, so association tests used only the typed subset. In an earlier analysis of some 640 of the donors, most TCR beta V segments were observed in productive rearrangements about 90% or about 30% of the time, broadly matching IMGT annotations. A later analysis associated 16,951 TCR beta sequences with specific HLA alleles at a false discovery rate of 0.05.

In the germline V gene, CDR1 corresponds to SGHVS and CDR2 to FNYEAQ. The CDR3 holds 15 amino acids from the cysteine to the phenylalanine. The kept DNA is CDR3 alone, 45 bases in frame from the first base. The V and J ends are trimmed by 0 bases and 8 bases, leaving 15 bases between them. About this clone: Its target antigen remains unknown. The input lacks base qualities; no much larger clone sits a single base away.

The cohort comprised around 700 healthy bone marrow donors. Cohort members were all nominally healthy when sampled, although unrecorded immune exposures were likely present. The donor tested CMV seropositive, placing the donor among the 290 or so seropositive members of the cohort. Every donor gave a peripheral blood sample, and the peripheral blood mononuclear cells from that sample were used for TCR beta sequencing. Genomic DNA was extracted from the blood cell samples with the Qiagen DNeasy Blood Extraction Kit. The library was made by the immunoSEQ multiplex PCR assay. For the multiplex PCR, a mixture combining 60 forward primers for TCR Vbeta segments and 13 reverse primers for TCR Jbeta segments was used. Amplification of the CDR3 region of rearranged TCR beta genes was performed with a multiplex PCR assay on genomic DNA. The Illumina HiSeq System was used to sequence the amplified TCR beta libraries as 87-base-pair reads. Per the original workflow: A later analysis counted 65 million to 90 million unique TCR beta chains across the 600 to 850 repertoires, and approximately 11 million of these chains were shared by at least two donors. A nearest-neighbor algorithm error-corrected the raw reads and collapsed the reads into unique sequences, merging closely related sequences to remove PCR and sequencing errors. CDR3 sequences were aligned to IMGT reference sequences to assign V, D and J gene segments. Each retained sequence needed at least a six-nucleotide match to both a V gene segment and a J gene segment. Rearrangements were classified as productive when the CDR3 lacked stop codons and remained in frame with V and J, and all other rearrangements were classified as non-productive. Following IMGT convention, CDR3 was defined as the stretch from the second conserved V-encoded cysteine to the conserved J-encoded phenylalanine. In an earlier analysis of more than 550 of the donors, sequences lacking an unambiguous match to a single V gene segment were excluded. An earlier analysis of a few hundred of the donors called V segments functional above 56.7% productive rearrangements and segregating when the between-donor standard deviation exceeded 5%. A statistical classification framework was built for diagnosing cytomegalovirus status from the catalog of TCR beta chain sequences. In a later analysis, V and J genes were assigned by comparing TCR nucleotide sequences against IMGT/GENE-DB human TR gene sequences. The TCRdist pipeline was used in a later analysis to assign CDR3 sequences and most-parsimonious VDJ recombination scenarios. In a later analysis, each TCR beta chain was defined by its CDR3 amino acid sequence together with its V-gene family, and reads without a unique V-gene family were excluded. A later analysis removed 592 highly shared, low-generation-probability nucleotide sequences to deal with suspected cross-contamination and a sequencing artifact. For each public chain, a later analysis derived a clonal expansion index from normalized ranks of inferred template counts within each repertoire. A later analysis computed generation probabilities with a VDJ recombination model fitted to out-of-frame rearrangements, and checked the results against IGoR. Hypergeometric tests were used in a later analysis to score TCR-TCR, TCR-HLA and TCR-CMV co-occurrence, with a repertoire-size bias correction applied to the TCR pairs. A later analysis estimated false discovery rates by permuting HLA or CMV assignments 20 times. In a later analysis, co-occurring TCRs were grouped using DBSCAN, with TCRdist sequence similarity added in when clustering inside HLA-allele-positive subsets. For co-occurrence clustering, repertoires with fewer than 30,000 or more than 120,000 public chains were excluded, along with about five repertoires with anomalous nucleotide sharing. The clones in this table, taken by TCRdb from immuneACCESS, are in-frame only. Not every clone is retained; where verified, under half of the shortfall comes from an unresolved V gene, and the cause of the rest is unknown. V and J calls and clone size are those listed in that table; D and trimming were worked out from the DNA. Across this sample there are 100,000 to 140,000 clones, with 82% seen only once. Less than 3.5% of the sample lies in the top ten.

Recombination joined TRBV7-6 with TRBJ2-3; TRBD1 is perhaps the D gene, given 6 matching bases. This clonotype was obtained from a man aged 30 to 45 in good health and CMV-seropositive. The sequencing input was PBMCs. The nucleotides are TGTGCCAGCAGCTTAGCGGAGACAGGATCCGGTACGCAGTATTTT. The encoded protein is CASSLAETGSGTQYF.